This T cell receptor (beta chain) was obtained from a study of blood T cell repertoires in COVID-19. Study at large: COVID-19 samples collected from the United States, Italy and Spain covered acute and convalescent phases. Sources were T cells, B-cell-depleted T cells, or PBMCs; the material itself was cDNA or gDNA.

Per the original methods: Amplifying reference gene primers gave estimates of nucleated cell counts. The repertoire was sequenced with immunoSEQ multiplex PCR; TCRdb's copy has only in-frame clones and lacks some. The V and J calls and the clone size are those of that table, but D and trimming were determined from the DNA. The sample shows 220,000 or so clones, about four fifths of them seen only once. The sequence was collected from a young woman who had recovered from COVID-19. The sample comprised peripheral blood.

CDR3 DNA: TGTGCCAGCAGCTTGGAGGGTGGAAACACCATATATTTT. Residues: CASSLEGGNTIYF. The rearrangement links TRBV7-2 to TRBJ1-3; D gene uncertain. V was shortened by 3 bases and J by 3 bases, with 6 bases between the two germline ends. CDR3 length: 13 residues. Looked up from germline, CDR1 is SGHTA and CDR2 is FQGNSA.